The 29 T cell receptor beta chains below come from one sample, sequenced in a study of cytomegalovirus exposure and HLA in healthy donors. The PCR used 60 Vbeta and 13 Jbeta primers. The method was immunoSEQ multiplex PCR; TCRdb's version includes in-frame clones alone and lacks a portion of them. The table has 150,000 to 200,000 clones, about 75% seen once. Material for sequencing was PBMCs. The receptors shown here come from a woman between 40 and 50 years old in good health and CMV-seropositive.

The genes are TRBV18 and TRBJ1-4; 9 bases align to TRBD1. The CDR3 has 15 amino acids. Germline lookup yields CDR1 KGHSH and CDR2 LQKENI. V was clipped by 3 bases and J by 7 bases; unmatched bases: 6. CDR3 DNA sequence: TGTGCCAGCTCACCCCTAGGGACAGGGTTTGAAAAACTGTTTTTT. The encoded protein is CASSPLGTGFEKLFF.

The V and J genes are TRBV28 and TRBJ2-1; no definite D call. Germline V lookup: CDR1 MDHEN, CDR2 SYDVKM. Trimming took 5 bases from V and 2 from J, leaving 10 bases between them. The CDR3 is 14 amino acids. DNA of the CDR3: TGTGCCAGCAGTCCCGCGTTGGCCTACAATGAGCAGTTCTTC. This codes for CASSPALAYNEQFF.

This clone has a single count. This chain joins TRBV19 and TRBJ1-1; maybe TRBD1 (5 bases). CDR3 length: 18 residues. From germline, CDR1 is LNHDA and CDR2 SQIVND (reference sequence). The ends were cut back, 7 bases at V and 0 bases at J, with 24 bases in the middle. The CDR3: CASKSGGSGFVMNTEAFF. The CDR3 nucleotides read TGTGCCAGTAAATCCGGGGGGAGCGGCTTTGTGATGAACACTGAAGCTTTCTTT. Complete variable domain (other parts from reference TRBV19 and TRBJ1-1): DGGITQSPKYLFRKEGQNVTLSCEQNLNHDAMYWYRQDPGQGLRLIYYSQIVNDFQKGDIAEGYSVSREKKESFPLTVTSAQKNPTAFYLCASKSGGSGFVMNTEAFFGQGTRLTVV.

The rearrangement uses TRBV10-1 and TRBJ1-3; 7 bases are shared with TRBD1. CDR3 length: 14 residues. V dropped 5 bases and J dropped 0; count of bases not matched to a gene: 1. The V gene's germline CDR1 is WNHNN and CDR2 SYGVQD (reference sequence). CDR3 in DNA: TGCGCCAGCAGTCGGGACAGCTCTGGAAACACCATATATTTT. Translation gives CASSRDSSGNTIYF.

The chain recombines TRBV28 with TRBJ2-7, with 11 positions matching TRBD2. After removal of 6 bases from V and 3 bases from J, the junction contained 16 bases not matched to a gene. Germline loops: CDR1 MDHEN, CDR2 SYDVKM. The CDR3 runs 18 residues. CDR3 in amino acids: CASSVTGYYTSGGYEQYF. In DNA form, the CDR3 reads TGTGCCAGCAGCGTGACAGGCTACTATACTAGCGGGGGCTACGAGCAGTACTTC.

The table lists this clone with a count of one. The V and J genes are TRBV7-9 and TRBJ2-1, with 7 bases that match TRBD2. Germline assignment: CDR1 SEHNR and CDR2 FQNEAQ (reference sequence). The CDR3 totals 16 residues. The junction had 15 bases not matched to a gene; V was cut back by 5 bases and J by 8 bases. CDR3 in DNA: TGTGCCAGCAGCCCGAGCCTCACGGGAGGTCGCGATGAGCAGTTCTTC. Translation gives CASSPSLTGGRDEQFF.

The chain combines TRBV6-5 with TRBJ1-2; TRBD1 matches at 9 bases. This CDR3 has 15 residues. Germline-derived CDR1 and CDR2 are MNHEY and SVGAGI. The V gene end was trimmed by 0 bases and the J gene end by 7 bases; junction bases not matched to a gene: 6. The CDR3 DNA sequence: TGTGCCAGCAGTTACTCGGGGACAGGGCACAGTGGCTACACCTTC. Translating it yields CASSYSGTGHSGYTF.

J is TRBJ1-6 and V is TRBV29-1, with 7 bases that match TRBD1. Unmatched junction bases numbered 7, after V lost 7 bases and J lost 7 bases. Germline V gene data show CDR1 as SQVTM and CDR2 as ANQGSEA. The CDR3 is made up of 13 amino acids. CDR3 residues: CSASRDRNSPLHF. The CDR3 DNA reads as TGCAGCGCCTCCCGGGACAGAAATTCACCCCTCCACTTT. Drawing the rest from reference TRBV29-1 and TRBJ1-6, the complete variable domain is SAVISQKPSRDICQRGTSLTIQCQVDSQVTMMFWYRQQPGQSLTLIATANQGSEATYESGFVIDKFPISRPNLTFSTLTVSNMSPEDSSIYLCSASRDRNSPLHFGNGTRLTVT.

DNA of the CDR3: TGTGCCAGCAGCTATACAGGGCGTGAAGCTTTCTTT. Amino acid sequence: CASSYTGREAFF. The chain is built from TRBV7-2 and TRBJ1-1; maybe TRBD1 (6 bases). The V gene lost 4 bases and the J gene lost 7 bases, with 10 bases spanning the gap. The germline V gene has CDR1 SGHTA and CDR2 FQGNSA. The CDR3 consists of 12 residues.

This rearrangement joins TRBV6-4 to TRBJ1-1; D not certain. CDR1 and CDR2 from the germline V gene are MRHNA and SNTAGT. With 6 bases removed from V and 1 base from J, the gap between germline ends came to 12 bases. This CDR3 contains 14 residues. CDR3: CASRVAATNTEAFF. DNA of the CDR3: TGTGCCAGCAGGGTGGCAGCGACGAACACTGAAGCTTTCTTT.

This chain joins TRBV6-5 and TRBJ1-5; the D is unclear. The CDR3 consists of 13 residues. Germline loops: CDR1 MNHEY, CDR2 SVGAGI. Between the trimmed V and J ends, which lost 6 bases and 6 bases, there was a span of 12 bases. The CDR3 nucleotides read TGTGCCAGCAGCCCAGCGAGGGCTCAGCCCCAGCATTTT. Amino acids: CASSPARAQPQHF.

As concerns this clone: Germline is not matched at one junction end, which may reflect a read error. V and J are TRBV29-1 and TRBJ2-7; perhaps TRBD2 as D (5 bases). Germline CDR1 reads SQVTM; CDR2 reads ANQGSEA. The CDR3 has 11 amino acids. CDR3 sequence: CSVEAGRRIHF. CDR3 nucleotide sequence: TGCAGCGTTGAAGCAGGAAGGAGGATCCACTTC.

This chain uses TRBV7-2 with TRBJ2-3, with 8 bases identical to TRBD1. The CDR3 totals 15 residues. V lost 3 bases to trimming and J lost 4 bases; unmatched junction nucleotides: 6. The germline V gene encodes CDR1 SGHTA and CDR2 FQGNSA. CDR3 protein: CASSLRDRGPDTQYF. In nucleotides, the CDR3 is TGTGCCAGCAGCTTGCGAGACAGGGGCCCAGATACGCAGTATTTT. The full variable domain, with the rest looked up from reference TRBV7-2 and TRBJ2-3, is GAGVSQSPSNKVTEKGKDVELRCDPISGHTALYWYRQSLGQGLEFLIYFQGNSAPDKSGLPSDRFSAERTGGSVSTLTIQRTQQEDSAVYLCASSLRDRGPDTQYFGPGTRLTVL.

The chain links TRBV2 to TRBJ1-1; 7 bases match TRBD1. The V gene end was trimmed by 5 bases and the J gene end by 0 bases; junction bases not matched to a gene: 9. The CDR3 loop spans 16 amino acids. In germline, CDR1 is SNHLY, CDR2 FYNNEI. The CDR3 spells CASSRKPGQMNTEAFF. The CDR3 region has the DNA TGTGCCAGCAGTCGGAAACCGGGACAGATGAACACTGAAGCTTTCTTT.

The chain is built from TRBV9 and TRBJ2-5; tentative D call: TRBD2 (5 bases). This CDR3 has 14 amino acids. CDR1 SGDLS and CDR2 YYNGEE come from the germline V gene. V lost 4 bases and J 0 bases, leaving 10 bases between the germline ends. The CDR3, as DNA: TGTGCCAGCAGCAAAACCGGGAACCAAGAGACCCAGTACTTC. It codes for CASSKTGNQETQYF.

Points on this clone: An end of the junction does not agree with germline; a read error may underlie this. The chain carries TRBV4-1 and TRBJ2-1, with 9 bases fitting TRBD2. The germline V gene encodes CDR1 MGHRA and CDR2 YSYEKL. The CDR3 loop spans 13 amino acids. The CDR3 DNA sequence: TGCGCCAGCAGACAAGTTAGCGGGAGTGAGCAGTTCTTC. Translation gives CASRQVSGSEQFF.

The table lists this clone with a count of one. This chain links TRBV7-9 with TRBJ2-1; a possible D gene is TRBD2 (6 bases). The CDR3 is made up of 16 amino acids. Per the germline V gene, CDR1 is SEHNR and CDR2 is FQNEAQ (reference sequence). Between the trimmed V and J ends, which lost 5 bases and 5 bases, there was a span of 19 bases. CDR3 coding DNA: TGTGCCAGCAGCATCCTGTCGGGAGTATTTCACAATGAGCAGTTCTTC. Amino acids: CASSILSGVFHNEQFF. The variable domain in full, completed from reference TRBV7-9 and TRBJ2-1, reads DTGVSQNPRHKITKRGQNVTFRCDPISEHNRLYWYRQTLGQGPEFLTYFQNEAQLEKSRLLSDRFSAERPKGSFSTLEIQRTEQGDSAMYLCASSILSGVFHNEQFFGPGTRLTVL.

This clone was counted only a few times. The gene calls are TRBV9 and TRBJ2-2; a weak D match, TRBD1 (5 bases). CDR3 length: 15 amino acids. Trimming pared 4 bases from V and 2 bases from J, leaving 12 bases between. The germline V gene has CDR1 SGDLS and CDR2 YYNGEE. CDR3 sequence: CASSRTGLNTGELFF. In DNA form, the CDR3 reads TGTGCCAGCAGCCGTACAGGTCTTAACACCGGGGAGCTGTTTTTT.

The chain employs TRBV7-9 and TRBJ2-1; D is undetermined. V was trimmed by 2 bases and J by 4 bases, leaving 12 bases between them. The CDR3 consists of 15 residues. Germline loops: CDR1 SEHNR, CDR2 FQNEAQ (reference sequence). CDR3 protein: CASSLLAGRYNEQFF. CDR3 DNA sequence: TGTGCCAGCAGCTTATTGGCTGGCAGATACAATGAGCAGTTCTTC.

V and J are TRBV7-9 and TRBJ1-1; unclear D gene. This CDR3 has 12 amino acids. Trimming pared 3 bases from V and 4 bases from J, leaving 6 bases between. Germline assignment: CDR1 SEHNR and CDR2 FQNEAQ (reference sequence). The CDR3 region is CASSFPGTEAFF. The CDR3, as DNA: TGTGCCAGCAGCTTCCCGGGCACTGAAGCTTTCTTT. Full variable domain (missing parts from reference TRBV7-9 and TRBJ1-1): DTGVSQNPRHKITKRGQNVTFRCDPISEHNRLYWYRQTLGQGPEFLTYFQNEAQLEKSRLLSDRFSAERPKGSFSTLEIQRTEQGDSAMYLCASSFPGTEAFFGQGTRLTVV.

In its sample, this clone was seen a few times. This chain uses TRBV27 with TRBJ1-1, with D uncertain. The V gene's germline CDR1 is MNHEY and CDR2 SMNVEV (reference sequence). The length of the CDR3 is 17 residues. V was clipped by 2 bases and J by 8 bases, with 24 bases between them. Here the CDR3 DNA reads TGTGCCAGCAGTTTAGCCACCCGGGGAGGGAGAGTCCTCGAAGCTTTCTTT. Translation gives CASSLATRGGRVLEAFF.

The chain employs TRBV6-1 and TRBJ2-1; TRBD2 matches at 14 bases. Trimming took 8 bases from V and 8 from J; bases not matched to a gene: 8. This CDR3 spans 15 amino acids. Germline values: CDR1 MNHNS, CDR2 SASEGT. CDR3: CASRPGLAGVDEQFF. The CDR3 DNA follows: TGTGCCAGCCGCCCGGGACTAGCGGGAGTAGATGAGCAGTTCTTC.

The rearrangement uses TRBV7-9 and TRBJ2-1; possibly TRBD2 for D (5 bases). In germline, CDR1 is SEHNR, CDR2 FQNEAQ (reference sequence). Deletions cut 0 bases from V and 2 bases from J, with 8 bases between. There are 15 residues in the CDR3. The DNA of the CDR3 is TGTGCCAGCAGCTTAGCGGGAGAGGCCTACAATGAGCAGTTCTTC. Its translation: CASSLAGEAYNEQFF.

The rearrangement joins TRBV5-1 to TRBJ2-7; 8 positions agree with TRBD1. Germline CDR1 and CDR2: SGHRS and YFSETQ. The CDR3 contains 13 residues. V lost 4 bases to trimming and J lost 2 bases; unmatched junction nucleotides: 2. CDR3 in DNA: TGCGCCAGCAGCCGGACAGGGCCCTACGAGCAGTACTTC. It specifies CASSRTGPYEQYF.

The sample holds one count of this clone. The rearrangement uses TRBV6-1 and TRBJ1-6; 7 positions agree with TRBD1. V lost 2 bases to trimming and J lost 9 bases; unmatched junction nucleotides: 13. Germline V gives CDR1 MNHNS, CDR2 SASEGT. The CDR3 has 17 amino acids. The CDR3 sequence is CASSETPTGSPSSPLHF. CDR3 sequence (DNA): TGTGCCAGCAGTGAAACCCCGACAGGGTCCCCTAGTTCACCCCTCCACTTT.

The chain couples TRBV5-5 to TRBJ2-7, with TRBD1 identical over 11 bases. The V and J ends lost 4 bases and 4 bases, in that order; junction bases with no gene match: 7. Germline V gene lookup returns CDR1 SGHKS and CDR2 YYEKEE (reference sequence). The CDR3 covers 15 residues. The CDR3 nucleotides are TGTGCCAGCAGCACCGGACAGGGGGCGCGTTACGAGCAGTACTTC. This encodes CASSTGQGARYEQYF. Complete variable domain (other parts from reference TRBV5-5 and TRBJ2-7): DAGVTQSPTHLIKTRGQQVTLRCSPISGHKSVSWYQQVLGQGPQFIFQYYEKEERGRGNFPDRFSARQFPNYSSELNVNALLLGDSALYLCASSTGQGARYEQYFGPGTRLTVT.

The V call is TRBV19, the J call TRBJ1-6; D gene ambiguous. Trimming cost V 10 bases and J 0 bases, with 13 bases left between them. The CDR3 contains 15 residues. The germline V gene encodes CDR1 LNHDA and CDR2 SQIVND (reference sequence). The DNA for the CDR3 is TGTGCCACCAAGAACCGGAGCTCCTATAATTCACCCCTCCACTTT. This gives the protein CATKNRSSYNSPLHF.

This chain connects TRBV4-2 to TRBJ2-5, with D unclear. Germline loops: CDR1 LGHNA, CDR2 YNFKEQ. The ends were cut back, 0 bases at V and 1 base at J, with 9 bases in the middle. The CDR3 loop spans 15 amino acids. The DNA for the CDR3 is TGTGCCAGCAGCCAAGATCTCCGGTTCCAAGAGACCCAGTACTTC. Its protein product is CASSQDLRFQETQYF.

The rearrangement joins TRBV2 to TRBJ2-7; a weak D match, TRBD2 (6 bases). V lost 8 bases and J lost 2, with 13 bases in between. CDR1 is SNHLY, CDR2 FYNNEI, per germline. This CDR3 is 13 amino acids long. The CDR3 nucleotides are TGTGCCAGCGGGCCTCGACTAGCCTACGAGCAGTACTTC. It specifies CASGPRLAYEQYF.